A selection of T cell receptor beta chains follows, all from one sample in a study of blood T cell repertoires in COVID-19. Generated by immunoSEQ multiplex PCR, the TCRdb table keeps only in-frame clones and is missing some. Here the sample spans roughly 170,000 clones, 83% being singletons. Sequences were obtained from PBMCs or T cells enriched from blood (not recorded which). These TCRs come from a woman aged 45-59 years who had recovered from COVID-19. Both conserved end residues are part of each CDR3. A D gene is named only where the DNA matches it firmly. The size entry is marked missing in some rows and otherwise reads once, few, many or a size class.

j_call: TRBJ2-2; v_call: TRBV19; d_call: .; clone_size: .; cdr3_nt: TGTGCCAGTAGTATTATCCGGGGGGCAGCGAACACCGGGGAGCTGTTTTTT; cdr3_aa: CASSIIRGAANTGELFF
j_call: TRBJ1-2; v_call: TRBV28; d_call: TRBD1; clone_size: .; cdr3_nt: TGTGCCAGCAGTTCAGGACAGGGCGGGGGCTACACCTTC; cdr3_aa: CASSSGQGGGYTF
j_call: TRBJ2-1; v_call: TRBV5-1; d_call: TRBD1; clone_size: .; cdr3_nt: TGCGCCAGCAGCTTAGGCCAGGGGGCTTCCTACAATGAGCAGTTCTTC; cdr3_aa: CASSLGQGASYNEQFF
j_call: TRBJ2-2; v_call: TRBV19; d_call: TRBD2; clone_size: .; cdr3_nt: TGTGCCAGTAGTGCGCTAGCGGGGCACACCGGGGAGCTGTTTTTT; cdr3_aa: CASSALAGHTGELFF
j_call: TRBJ2-3; v_call: TRBV29-1; d_call: .; clone_size: .; cdr3_nt: TGCAGCGCCCGACAGGGAGGAGGCGCGGATACGCAGTATTTT; cdr3_aa: CSARQGGGADTQYF
j_call: TRBJ1-1; v_call: TRBV11-2; d_call: .; clone_size: .; cdr3_nt: TGTGCCAGCAGCTGGGCGGGGAACACTGAAGCTTTCTTT; cdr3_aa: CASSWAGNTEAFF
j_call: TRBJ1-5; v_call: TRBV6-5; d_call: .; clone_size: .; cdr3_nt: TGTGCCAGCAAGGTCAGGGGCAATCAGCCCCAGCATTTT; cdr3_aa: CASKVRGNQPQHF
j_call: TRBJ2-3; v_call: TRBV11-2; d_call: .; clone_size: .; cdr3_nt: TGTGCCAGCAGCTTAGGGCCAGGGGGAGGCGCAGATACGCAGTATTTT; cdr3_aa: CASSLGPGGGADTQYF
j_call: TRBJ2-3; v_call: TRBV28; d_call: .; clone_size: once; cdr3_nt: TGTGCCAGCAGTCCAGGCGGGTCAGATACGCAGTATTTT; cdr3_aa: CASSPGGSDTQYF
j_call: TRBJ1-2; v_call: TRBV29-1; d_call: .; clone_size: once; cdr3_nt: TGCAGCGTTGACCCCACAGGGAACTATGGCTACACCTTC; cdr3_aa: CSVDPTGNYGYTF
j_call: TRBJ1-6; v_call: TRBV19; d_call: .; clone_size: .; cdr3_nt: TGTGCCAGTAACGCCGGGGTTCCGTATAATTCACCCCTCCACTTT; cdr3_aa: CASNAGVPYNSPLHF
j_call: TRBJ1-1; v_call: TRBV2; d_call: .; clone_size: few; cdr3_nt: TGTGCCAGCAGTGAGCAGGGGAACACTGAAGCTTTCTTT; cdr3_aa: CASSEQGNTEAFF
j_call: TRBJ1-1; v_call: TRBV7-9; d_call: TRBD1; clone_size: .; cdr3_nt: TGTGCCAGCAGCGACAGGGGGTGGTCAAGTAACACTGAAGCTTTCTTT; cdr3_aa: CASSDRGWSSNTEAFF
j_call: TRBJ2-5; v_call: TRBV4-3; d_call: TRBD2; clone_size: .; cdr3_nt: TGCGCCAGCAGCCAAACTAGCGGGAGTGGAGTAGAGACCCAGTACTTC; cdr3_aa: CASSQTSGSGVETQYF
j_call: TRBJ1-1; v_call: TRBV28; d_call: .; clone_size: .; cdr3_nt: TGTGCCAGCGCCTCTCCAGGGGCTGGGAACACTGAAGCTTTCTTT; cdr3_aa: CASASPGAGNTEAFF
j_call: TRBJ1-1; v_call: TRBV20-1; d_call: .; clone_size: .; cdr3_nt: TGCAGTGCTAGTGTCAGGGGAACTATGAACACTGAAGCTTTCTTT; cdr3_aa: CSASVRGTMNTEAFF
j_call: TRBJ2-2; v_call: TRBV7-9; d_call: TRBD2; clone_size: once; cdr3_nt: TGTGCCAGCAGCTTAATCATCGGCGGGGGAAACACCGGGGAGCTGTTTTTT; cdr3_aa: CASSLIIGGGNTGELFF
j_call: TRBJ2-1; v_call: TRBV11-2; d_call: TRBD2; clone_size: .; cdr3_nt: TGTGCCAGCAGGCAAGGGACTAGCGGGAGTAATGAGCAGTTCTTC; cdr3_aa: CASRQGTSGSNEQFF
j_call: TRBJ2-1; v_call: TRBV7-2; d_call: TRBD1; clone_size: .; cdr3_nt: TGTGCCAGCAGCCCCGGAGGGACAGGCACATACAATGAGCAGTTCTTC; cdr3_aa: CASSPGGTGTYNEQFF
j_call: TRBJ1-2; v_call: TRBV28; d_call: TRBD1; clone_size: .; cdr3_nt: TGTGCCAGCAGTAATACTGACAGGGGGCGCGAATATGGCTACACCTTC; cdr3_aa: CASSNTDRGREYGYTF
j_call: TRBJ1-2; v_call: TRBV7-3; d_call: TRBD1; clone_size: few; cdr3_nt: TGTGCCAGCAGCTCCCAGCCCACGACAGGGTTCTATGGCTACACCTTC; cdr3_aa: CASSSQPTTGFYGYTF
j_call: TRBJ1-1; v_call: TRBV6-5; d_call: TRBD1; clone_size: .; cdr3_nt: TGTGCCAGCTGGACAGGGGGTAACACTGAAGCTTTCTTT; cdr3_aa: CASWTGGNTEAFF
j_call: TRBJ1-2; v_call: TRBV10-3; d_call: TRBD1; clone_size: .; cdr3_nt: TGTGCCACAGGGACAGGGGAGAACTATGGCTACACCTTC; cdr3_aa: CATGTGENYGYTF
j_call: TRBJ1-4; v_call: TRBV7-8; d_call: .; clone_size: .; cdr3_nt: TGTGCCAGCACCCCAGACCGGGAGGCTAATGAAAAACTGTTTTTT; cdr3_aa: CASTPDREANEKLFF
j_call: TRBJ2-1; v_call: TRBV19; d_call: TRBD2; clone_size: .; cdr3_nt: TGTGCCAGTAGACTAGCGGGAGTTCATGAGCAGTTCTTC; cdr3_aa: CASRLAGVHEQFF
j_call: TRBJ2-1; v_call: TRBV9; d_call: TRBD2; clone_size: .; cdr3_nt: TGTGCCAGCAGCGTTGGGTCTAGCGGCCACAATGAGCAGTTCTTC; cdr3_aa: CASSVGSSGHNEQFF
j_call: TRBJ2-3; v_call: TRBV29-1; d_call: .; clone_size: .; cdr3_nt: TGCAGCGTATCAGGAAGCACAGATACGCAGTATTTT; cdr3_aa: CSVSGSTDTQYF
j_call: TRBJ1-1; v_call: TRBV18; d_call: .; clone_size: .; cdr3_nt: TGTGCCAGCTCACGGAACCAGGGGACCACTGAAGCTTTCTTT; cdr3_aa: CASSRNQGTTEAFF
j_call: TRBJ2-5; v_call: TRBV3-1/TRBV3-2; d_call: TRBD1; clone_size: .; cdr3_nt: TGTGCCAGCAGCCTCGGACAGGGGTTCGAGACCCAGTACTTC; cdr3_aa: CASSLGQGFETQYF
j_call: TRBJ1-3; v_call: TRBV9; d_call: TRBD1; clone_size: .; cdr3_nt: TGTGCCAGCAGCGTAGACCTCGGGACAGGTGGGCCCGGAAACACCATATATTTT; cdr3_aa: CASSVDLGTGGPGNTIYF
j_call: TRBJ2-2; v_call: TRBV4-1; d_call: .; clone_size: few; cdr3_nt: TGCGCCAGCAGCCAAAGCCGGTCCACCGGGGAGCTGTTTTTT; cdr3_aa: CASSQSRSTGELFF
j_call: TRBJ1-4; v_call: TRBV5-5; d_call: .; clone_size: once; cdr3_nt: TGTGCCAGCAGCTCTACAGGGACAAATGAAAAACTGTTTTTT; cdr3_aa: CASSSTGTNEKLFF
j_call: TRBJ1-4; v_call: TRBV19; d_call: .; clone_size: .; cdr3_nt: TGTGTCACAGGGCAAAGGGGAAAACTGTTTTTT; cdr3_aa: CVTGQRGKLFF
j_call: TRBJ1-2; v_call: TRBV27; d_call: TRBD1; clone_size: .; cdr3_nt: TGTGCCAGCAGCCCCCGACAGGGAGCTAACTATGGCTACACCTTC; cdr3_aa: CASSPRQGANYGYTF
j_call: TRBJ2-1; v_call: TRBV5-4; d_call: .; clone_size: .; cdr3_nt: TGTGCCAGCAGAGTACCGGGATTCAATGAGCAGTTCTTC; cdr3_aa: CASRVPGFNEQFF
j_call: TRBJ2-1; v_call: TRBV4-1; d_call: TRBD1; clone_size: .; cdr3_nt: TGCGCCAGCAGCCAAGAGGGGACAGCCTACAATGAGCAGTTCTTC; cdr3_aa: CASSQEGTAYNEQFF
j_call: TRBJ2-5; v_call: TRBV4-3; d_call: .; clone_size: .; cdr3_nt: TGCGCCAGCAGCCAATTACTAGGACAAGAGACCCAGTACTTC; cdr3_aa: CASSQLLGQETQYF
j_call: TRBJ1-2; v_call: TRBV6-5; d_call: .; clone_size: .; cdr3_nt: TGTGCCAGCAGTACCGACCTCTCAGGGTATGGCTACACCTTC; cdr3_aa: CASSTDLSGYGYTF
j_call: TRBJ2-3; v_call: TRBV5-1; d_call: .; clone_size: .; cdr3_nt: TGCGCCAGCAGCTTGCGTGGGCAAGGCACAGATACGCAGTATTTT; cdr3_aa: CASSLRGQGTDTQYF
j_call: TRBJ1-1; v_call: TRBV4-2; d_call: .; clone_size: .; cdr3_nt: TGTGCCAGCAGCCAACATATCAGTGGCGGAGCTTTCTTT; cdr3_aa: CASSQHISGGAFF
j_call: TRBJ1-4; v_call: TRBV5-6; d_call: .; clone_size: .; cdr3_nt: TGTGCCAGCAGCCGGCGGGGTTTTAATGAAAAACTGTTTTTT; cdr3_aa: CASSRRGFNEKLFF
j_call: TRBJ1-4; v_call: TRBV5-5; d_call: .; clone_size: once; cdr3_nt: TGTGCCAGCAGCTTGAGCAGGGCCAGTGAAAAACTGTTTTTT; cdr3_aa: CASSLSRASEKLFF
j_call: TRBJ1-2; v_call: TRBV12-3/TRBV12-4; d_call: .; clone_size: .; cdr3_nt: TGTGCCAGCACTATCCCTTTGGGCTCTGGCTACACCTTC; cdr3_aa: CASTIPLGSGYTF
j_call: TRBJ1-2; v_call: TRBV12-3/TRBV12-4; d_call: .; clone_size: .; cdr3_nt: TGTGCCAGCAGTTTCGAGGGTATAGGTGGCTACACCTTC; cdr3_aa: CASSFEGIGGYTF